These 4 T cell receptor beta chains were all obtained from the same sample, sequenced in a study of blood T cell repertoires in COVID-19. The protocol was immunoSEQ multiplex PCR, while the TCRdb copy is restricted to in-frame clones and leaves out a portion. The table has about 300,000 clones, around 87% seen once. Sequencing was carried out using PBMCs or T cells enriched from blood (not recorded which). The receptors were sampled from a woman under 30 with acute COVID-19.

The chain employs TRBV27 and TRBJ1-1; 8 bases fit TRBD1. Germline V gene data show CDR1 as MNHEY and CDR2 as SMNVEV (reference sequence). J gave up 11 bases and V 5 bases, and 10 bases lay outside the gene matches. The CDR3 covers 13 residues. The CDR3 region is CASSERTGLPAFF. The CDR3 nucleotides are TGTGCCAGCAGTGAAAGGACAGGGCTTCCCGCTTTCTTT.

The CDR3 sequence: CASSVYPSVGGGGNTIYF. The CDR3 region has the DNA TGTGCCAGCAGCGTATACCCCTCCGTCGGTGGAGGTGGAAACACCATATATTTT. The rearrangement joins TRBV9 to TRBJ1-3; D is undetermined. V lost 1 base and J 3 bases, leaving 20 bases between the germline ends. Germline lookup yields CDR1 SGDLS and CDR2 YYNGEE. The CDR3 spans 18 residues.

V usage is TRBV3-1 (or the pseudogene TRBV3-2) and J usage is TRBJ2-7; 9 bases are shared with TRBD1. Germline CDR1 is LGHDT and CDR2 is YNNKEL (reference sequence). J was trimmed by 5 bases and V by 2 bases; bases with no gene match: 7. There are 15 residues in the CDR3. DNA for the CDR3: TGTGCCAGCAGCCAATCAACAGGGGGCAGAGACGAGCAGTACTTC. Translating it yields CASSQSTGGRDEQYF.

The chain couples TRBV29-1 to TRBJ2-2; possibly TRBD2 for D (6 bases). In germline, CDR1 is SQVTM, CDR2 ANQGSEA. Between the trimmed V and J ends, which lost 5 bases and 6 bases, there was a span of 10 bases. The length of the CDR3 is 12 residues. Here the CDR3 reads CSVSGGAGELFF. The CDR3 coding sequence is TGCAGCGTTAGCGGAGGGGCCGGGGAGCTGTTTTTT.